Only a few counts were recorded for the clone carrying this T cell receptor (beta chain). This record comes from a study of T cells in Graves' hyperthyroidism and ophthalmopathy. Researchers took RNA transcripts and amplified the TCR beta CDR3 regions from them. Initially, a first-round RT-PCR of the TCR CDR3 employed the HTBI primer set. TCRdb redid the calling of the multiplex PCR reads with MiXCR, one entry per CDR3 protein. Among approximately 610,000 distinct CDR3 sequences listed, about 15% were seen once. Trimming at V came to 0 bases and at J to 2 bases, leaving 6 bases not matched to a gene. CDR1 is SGHTA, CDR2 FQGNSA, per germline. The CDR3 consists of 16 residues.

V and J are TRBV7-2 and TRBJ1-2; 7 bases align to TRBD1. The source of this sequence is a woman in her thirties or forties with Graves' ophthalmopathy. What was sequenced was blood. As DNA, the CDR3 is TGTGCCAGCAGCTTAGCGTGGACAGGCGGAAACTATGGCTACACCTTC. Its protein product is CASSLAWTGGNYGYTF.